The 13 T cell receptor beta chains below were found in one sample sequenced in a study of blood T cell repertoires in COVID-19. Only in-frame clones appear in the TCRdb table, and some are missing; sequencing was by immunoSEQ multiplex PCR. The sample carries some 220,000 clones, 80% to 90% recorded once. Sequenced: PBMCs or T cells enriched from blood (not recorded which). The receptors originated from a woman aged 40 to 50 with acute COVID-19.

The J gene is TRBJ2-1, the V gene TRBV7-2; 11 nucleotides line up with TRBD1. In germline, CDR1 is SGHTA, CDR2 FQGNSA. The CDR3 totals 16 residues. V was pared by 3 bases and J by 6 bases, with 7 bases of the junction left unmatched. CDR3 DNA: TGTGCCAGCAGCTTCACCGGAGGACAGGGGGCCAATGAGCAGTTCTTC. As protein: CASSFTGGQGANEQFF.

J is TRBJ1-1 and V is TRBV14; D call uncertain. Per the germline V gene, CDR1 is SGHDN and CDR2 is FVKESK. Trimming shortened V by 1 base and J by 4 bases, and 7 bases separated the two germline ends. The CDR3 loop spans 13 amino acids. The CDR3 loop reads CASSQAPGTEAFF. CDR3 DNA: TGTGCCAGCAGCCAAGCTCCGGGCACTGAAGCTTTCTTT. Supplemented by reference TRBV14 and TRBJ1-1, the full variable domain reads EAGVTQFPSHSVIEKGQTVTLRCDPISGHDNLYWYRRVMGKEIKFLLHFVKESKQDESGMPNNRFLAERTGGTYSTLKVQPAELEDSGVYFCASSQAPGTEAFFGQGTRLTVV.

V and J are TRBV27 and TRBJ2-3; no reliable D call. CDR1 and CDR2 (germline): MNHEY, SMNVEV (reference sequence). The V end was cut by 2 bases, the J end by 0 bases, with 9 bases between. CDR3 length: 15 residues. CDR3 protein: CASSLLGRSTDTQYF. The DNA of the CDR3 is TGTGCCAGCAGTTTACTAGGTAGAAGCACAGATACGCAGTATTTT.

This clone was counted once. A read error may produce the germline difference seen at one junction end. The V gene is TRBV12-5, the J gene TRBJ1-1, with 7 bases identical to TRBD1. CDR1 is LGHNT and CDR2 is FRNRAP in the germline V gene. The CDR3 spans 15 residues. The CDR3 spells CASGSLGGVDTEAFF. The CDR3 coding sequence is TGTGCTAGTGGTTCATTAGGGGGCGTAGACACTGAGGCTTTCTTT. Full variable domain (missing parts from reference TRBV12-5 and TRBJ1-1): DARVTQTPRHKVTEMGQEVTMRCQPILGHNTVFWYRQTMMQGLELLAYFRNRAPLDDSGMPKDRFSAEMPDATLATLKIQPSEPRDSAVYFCASGSLGGVDTEAFFGQGTRLTVV.

The chain couples TRBV27 to TRBJ1-6; 9 positions match TRBD1. V was clipped by 5 bases and J by 8 bases; unmatched bases: 10. There are 16 residues in the CDR3. From germline, CDR1 is MNHEY and CDR2 SMNVEV (reference sequence). The CDR3 DNA sequence: TGTGCCAGCAGTGCTGGACAGGGGAATTGGTATTCACCCCTCCACTTT. Translation: CASSAGQGNWYSPLHF.

The count of this clone is one. The V gene is TRBV30, the J gene TRBJ2-3; 8 bases are shared with TRBD2. Trimming at V came to 2 bases and at J to 6 bases, leaving 4 bases not matched to a gene. From germline, CDR1 is GTSNPN and CDR2 SVGIG (reference sequence). The CDR3 is made up of 13 amino acids. CDR3 residues: CAWSRGGRDTQYF. The CDR3 coding sequence is TGTGCCTGGAGTCGGGGGGGCCGCGATACGCAGTATTTT.

This clone appeared a few times. The chain recombines TRBV15 with TRBJ1-6, with TRBD1 as a possible D gene (5 bases). CDR1 and CDR2 from the germline V gene are LNHNV and YYDKDF (reference sequence). The CDR3 is made up of 15 amino acids. V lost 2 bases to trimming and J lost 5 bases, with 10 bases between them. CDR3 sequence reads: CATSRQARDNSPLHF. In DNA form, the CDR3 reads TGTGCCACCAGCAGACAAGCCAGGGATAATTCACCCCTCCACTTT.

In DNA, the CDR3 is TGTGCCAGCAGTGAACAGGTCTACGAGCAGTACGTC. Amino acid sequence: CASSEQVYEQYV. The chain links TRBV2 to TRBJ2-7, with unresolved D. The CDR3 has 12 residues. Trimming left V 2 bases short and J 3 bases short, with 5 bases between. In germline, CDR1 is SNHLY, CDR2 FYNNEI.

The V gene is TRBV20-1, the J gene TRBJ1-2, with unresolved D. Germline values: CDR1 DFQATT, CDR2 SNEGSKA (reference sequence). This CDR3 has 11 residues. Trimming removed 2 bases at V and 6 bases at J, with 7 bases between. This CDR3 is CSARPTHGYTF. The DNA for the CDR3 is TGCAGTGCTAGACCCACACATGGCTACACCTTC.

J is TRBJ1-3 and V is TRBV6-5, with 10 bases identical to TRBD1. V shed 4 bases and J 8 bases; nucleotides not matched to a gene: 5. Germline V gene data show CDR1 as MNHEY and CDR2 as SVGAGI. There are 14 residues in the CDR3. CDR3 sequence: CASSSGQGGDTIYF. In nucleotides, the CDR3 is TGTGCCAGCAGTTCAGGACAGGGGGGGGACACCATATATTTT.

This rearrangement joins TRBV19 to TRBJ1-2; D is unclear. Trimming pared 10 bases from V and 4 bases from J, leaving 25 bases between. The CDR3 is made up of 16 amino acids. Germline CDR1 and CDR2: LNHDA and SQIVND (reference sequence). For the CDR3, the DNA is TGTGCCACCTTAAACCGCGCAATCCCTGGAGGCTATGGCTACACCTTC. It encodes CATLNRAIPGGYGYTF.

V usage is TRBV7-2 and J usage is TRBJ1-1; no clear D gene. CDR3 size: 13 residues. V shed 4 bases and J shed 5 bases, with 11 bases lying between them. Germline CDR1 and CDR2: SGHTA and FQGNSA. The CDR3 region is CASSYGGGTEAFF. The CDR3 nucleotides are TGTGCCAGCAGCTACGGTGGCGGGACTGAAGCTTTCTTT.

The sample holds a few counts of this clone. The rearrangement joins TRBV12-5 to TRBJ2-3; 8 bases agree with TRBD1. Germline loops: CDR1 LGHNT, CDR2 FRNRAP. This CDR3 comprises 16 residues. J was trimmed by 3 bases and V by 2 bases; bases with no gene match: 7. The CDR3 sequence: CASGLRWTGRTDTQYF. CDR3 coding DNA: TGTGCTAGTGGTTTGAGATGGACAGGGAGGACAGATACGCAGTATTTT. Variable domain in full (rest from reference TRBV12-5 and TRBJ2-3): DARVTQTPRHKVTEMGQEVTMRCQPILGHNTVFWYRQTMMQGLELLAYFRNRAPLDDSGMPKDRFSAEMPDATLATLKIQPSEPRDSAVYFCASGLRWTGRTDTQYFGPGTRLTVL.